The present entry profiles one T cell receptor (beta chain) with its context. Its antigen is not identified. The CDR3 has 16 amino acids. Per the germline V gene, CDR1 is KGHSH and CDR2 is LQKENI. The sample is drawn from a study of T cells expressing NK-cell markers. Study-level findings and limits: The study left the HCMV specificity of expanded NKG2C+ T cell clones unresolved.

TCRdb processed the 5' RACE reads again and assigns one entry to each CDR3 protein, with no DNA. Recorded here are 150,000 or so distinct CDR3 sequences; the top ten clones represent approximately 18%. Sequencing was performed on blood T cells: a sorted CD56 or NKG2C T cell subset, CD4+ or CD8+ T cells, or bulk PBMC T cells (not recorded which). This sequence originates from a woman aged 18 to 75 in good health. The chain joins TRBV18 to TRBJ2-1; TCRdb picks TRBD2, but there is no DNA to check that call. CDR3 loop: CASSPGTSGANNEQFF.